The 13 T cell receptor beta chains reported below all come from one sample, sequenced in a study of T cells in Graves' hyperthyroidism and ophthalmopathy. The source material, RNA transcripts, was used to amplify TCR beta CDR3 regions. The HTBI set primed first-round TCR CDR3 RT-PCR. TCRdb independently ran MiXCR on the multiplex PCR reads; one entry per CDR3 protein. In the table there are hundreds of thousands of distinct CDR3 sequences, less than 25% of which are singletons. Sequenced: blood. The receptors come from a man aged 30-40 years with Graves' ophthalmopathy.

This clonotype was seen a handful of times. This chain connects TRBV6-1 to TRBJ1-5; maybe TRBD1 (5 bases). The CDR3 runs 16 residues. Trimming left V 0 bases short and J 2 bases short, with 11 bases between. Germline CDR1 and CDR2: MNHNS and SASEGT. CDR3 loop: CASSEAGGFGNQPQHF. The CDR3 coding sequence is TGTGCCAGCAGTGAAGCGGGGGGGTTTGGCAATCAGCCCCAGCATTTT.

This clonotype was counted between two and nine times. The chain employs TRBV20-1 and TRBJ2-1, with D perhaps TRBD1 (5 bases). The CDR3 loop spans 15 amino acids. Germline V gives CDR1 DFQATT, CDR2 SNEGSKA (reference sequence). Trimming took 5 bases from V and 4 from J, leaving 18 bases between them. Here the CDR3 DNA reads TGCAGTGCTCCCAGGGCCGGGTTGGGGTACAATGAGCAGTTCTTC. This translates into CSAPRAGLGYNEQFF.

This clonotype was recorded many times. The rearrangement links TRBV28 to TRBJ1-2; D gene uncertain. Trimming cost V 3 bases and J 8 bases, with 10 bases left between them. This CDR3 has 12 residues. Germline-derived CDR1 and CDR2 are MDHEN and SYDVKM. The CDR3 sequence: CASSFGGSGYTF. The CDR3 region has the DNA TGTGCCAGCAGTTTCGGTGGAAGCGGCTACACCTTC.

This clonotype was recorded many times. The chain uses TRBV28 and TRBJ2-5; D perhaps matches TRBD2 (6 bases). CDR1 is MDHEN and CDR2 is SYDVKM in the germline V gene. Trimming took off 6 bases at V and 4 bases at J, with 18 bases between the two ends. The CDR3 is made up of 15 amino acids. The CDR3 protein is CASSSVGGRGETQYF. The CDR3 DNA reads TGTGCCAGCAGCTCAGTCGGGGGTCGGGGAGAGACCCAGTACTTC.

There are a few counts of this clonotype. The chain couples TRBV29-1 to TRBJ1-1, with unresolved D. V was clipped by 2 bases and J by 3 bases, with 16 bases between them. In germline, CDR1 is SQVTM, CDR2 ANQGSEA. CDR3 size: 15 residues. CDR3 region: CSVENPSLEDTEAFF. The DNA for the CDR3 is TGCAGCGTTGAAAACCCAAGCCTGGAGGACACTGAAGCTTTCTTT.

This clonotype was seen ten or more times. The chain combines TRBV11-2 with TRBJ2-3; 7 bases line up with TRBD1. The CDR3 loop spans 16 amino acids. V was clipped by 3 bases and J by 1 base; unmatched bases: 7. Germline loops: CDR1 SGHAT, CDR2 FQNNGV. The CDR3 DNA is TGTGCCAGCAGCTTCAAGGGGGCCTGGGGCACAGATACGCAGTATTTT. The encoded protein is CASSFKGAWGTDTQYF.

The chain is built from TRBV18 and TRBJ2-2; the D gene is possibly TRBD2 (5 bases). Trimming removed 5 bases at V and 3 bases at J, with 13 bases between. The CDR3 is 15 residues long. Looked up from germline, CDR1 is KGHSH and CDR2 is LQKENI. The CDR3: CASSISKRDTGELFF. The DNA for the CDR3 is TGTGCCAGCTCAATATCGAAGAGGGACACCGGGGAGCTGTTTTTT.

The sample holds many counts of this clonotype. The chain has TRBV2 and TRBJ1-4; 7 nucleotides align to TRBD1. The junction had 9 bases not matched to a gene; V was cut back by 7 bases and J by 10 bases. This CDR3 has 13 amino acids. The germline gives CDR1 SNHLY, CDR2 FYNNEI. The CDR3 here is CASKPGTVGKLFF. DNA of the CDR3: TGTGCCAGCAAACCGGGGACAGTTGGAAAACTGTTTTTT. Full variable domain (outside the CDR3, taken from reference TRBV2 and TRBJ1-4): EPEVTQTPSHQVTQMGQEVILRCVPISNHLYFYWYRQILGQKVEFLVSFYNNEISEKSEIFDDQFSVERPDGSNFTLKIRSTKLEDSAMYFCASKPGTVGKLFFGSGTQLSVL.

This clonotype was seen at least ten times. The rearrangement links TRBV3-1 to TRBJ2-7; perhaps D is TRBD1 or TRBD2 (6 bases each). V was shortened by 1 base and J by 4 bases, with 20 bases between the two germline ends. The germline V gene has CDR1 LGHDT and CDR2 YNNKEL (reference sequence). This CDR3 has 17 amino acids. Here the CDR3 DNA reads TGTGCCAGCAGCCAAGCCCGCGGGACATCCTACACGTACGAGCAGTACTTC. Encoded protein: CASSQARGTSYTYEQYF.

The chain employs TRBV9 and TRBJ2-7; TRBD2 is a possible D gene (6 bases). With 1 base removed from V and 2 bases from J, the gap between germline ends came to 13 bases. Germline assignment: CDR1 SGDLS and CDR2 YYNGEE. This CDR3 comprises 15 residues. CDR3 nucleotides: TGTGCCAGCAGCGTAAAGCCCGGGAGAGCCTACGAGCAGTACTTC. Amino acids: CASSVKPGRAYEQYF. The complete variable domain, with remaining parts taken from reference TRBV9 and TRBJ2-7, reads DSGVTQTPKHLITATGQRVTLRCSPRSGDLSVYWYQQSLDQGLQFLIQYYNGEERAKGNILERFSAQQFPDLHSELNLSSLELGDSALYFCASSVKPGRAYEQYFGPGTRLTVT.

This clonotype was observed a few times. The chain links TRBV30 to TRBJ1-4; 8 bases are shared with TRBD1. From germline, CDR1 is GTSNPN and CDR2 SVGIG (reference sequence). The CDR3 has 14 residues. V gave up 2 bases and J gave up 7 bases; unmatched junction bases: 6. Here the CDR3 reads CAWSPGTGSEKLFF. DNA for the CDR3: TGTGCCTGGAGTCCCGGGACAGGCAGTGAAAAACTGTTTTTT. Full variable domain (remainder filled in from reference TRBV30 and TRBJ1-4): SQTIHQWPATLVQPVGSPLSLECTVEGTSNPNLYWYRQAAGRGLQLLFYSVGIGQISSEVPQNLSASRPQDRQFILSSKKLLLSDSGFYLCAWSPGTGSEKLFFGSGTQLSVL.

In its sample, this clonotype was seen many times. The gene calls are TRBV5-6 and TRBJ2-1; the match to TRBD2 covers 7 bases. V lost 4 bases and J lost 7; bases outside the gene matches: 11. Germline values: CDR1 SGHDT, CDR2 YYEEEE. The CDR3 loop spans 15 amino acids. CDR3 coding DNA: TGTGCCAGCAGCCCGCGGGAGTTCACGTGGAATGAGCAGTTCTTC. Its translation: CASSPREFTWNEQFF.

This clonotype came up many times. The rearrangement uses TRBV20-1 and TRBJ1-1; 7 nucleotides match TRBD1. This CDR3 comprises 13 residues. The trim removed 4 bases at V and 1 base at J, leaving 3 bases unmatched. Looked up from germline, CDR1 is DFQATT and CDR2 is SNEGSKA (reference sequence). CDR3: CSAKGDRNTEAFF. The CDR3 bases are TGCAGTGCTAAAGGGGACAGGAACACTGAAGCTTTCTTT.